Below are 29 T cell receptor beta chains sequenced from a single sample in a study of T cell responses to AZD1222 COVID-19 vaccine. The data were produced by immunoSEQ multiplex PCR, yet TCRdb's version contains in-frame clones alone and is incomplete. The sample shows 130,000 or so clones, over 90% of them seen only once. Source: peripheral blood, taken on day 0 of AZD1222 vaccination. The receptors come from an adult in good health.

The CDR3: CASSYRGSSYNEQFF. Here the CDR3 DNA reads TGTGCCAGCAGCTACCGAGGTAGCTCCTACAATGAGCAGTTCTTC. The chain combines TRBV7-2 with TRBJ2-1; the D is unclear. Germline V gene data show CDR1 as SGHTA and CDR2 as FQGNSA. Deletions cut 4 bases from V and 0 bases from J, with 10 bases between. CDR3 length equals 15 residues.

This clone was counted a single time. The chain joins TRBV29-1 to TRBJ2-3; 10 positions agree with TRBD2. J was trimmed by 4 bases and V by 5 bases; bases with no gene match: 6. Germline values: CDR1 SQVTM, CDR2 ANQGSEA. This CDR3 is 14 amino acids long. DNA for the CDR3: TGCAGCGTTACTAGCGGGACCTCGGCAGATACGCAGTATTTT. This encodes CSVTSGTSADTQYF.

The V gene is TRBV7-3, the J gene TRBJ2-7; maybe TRBD2 (6 bases). CDR3 size: 14 residues. The germline V gene has CDR1 SGHTA and CDR2 FQGTGA. Deletions cut 5 bases from V and 7 bases from J, with 18 bases between. CDR3 protein: CASSPGPRLEEQYF. The CDR3 region has the DNA TGTGCCAGCAGCCCGGGACCCAGACTAGAGGAGCAGTACTTC.

This chain joins TRBV5-4 and TRBJ1-6; unclear D gene. The CDR3 is 12 residues long. Between the trimmed V and J ends, which lost 7 bases and 7 bases, there was a span of 9 bases. Germline CDR1 is SGHNT and CDR2 is YYREEE (reference sequence). The CDR3 is CASGRRNSPLHF. DNA for the CDR3: TGTGCCAGCGGGAGAAGAAATTCACCCCTCCACTTT.

This chain links TRBV2 with TRBJ1-2; D is undetermined. CDR3 length equals 14 residues. The V end lost 1 base, the J end lost 7 bases, and 13 bases lay between the germline ends. Germline-derived CDR1 and CDR2 are SNHLY and FYNNEI. This CDR3 is CASSEVRAGGGYTF. CDR3 bases: TGTGCCAGCAGTGAAGTTAGGGCAGGTGGTGGCTACACCTTC.

This rearrangement joins TRBV28 to TRBJ1-5; D remains unclear. The CDR3 is 16 residues long. Germline CDR1 MDHEN, CDR2 SYDVKM. V dropped 4 bases and J dropped 5 bases, with 18 bases sitting between them. CDR3 DNA: TGTGCCAGCAGTTCAAGCACCGGGTTCCTGGATCAGCCCCAGCATTTT. It yields the protein CASSSSTGFLDQPQHF.

The genes are TRBV18 and TRBJ1-3; no definite D call. CDR3 length: 15 amino acids. V was pared by 4 bases and J by 0 bases, with 10 bases between. Germline loops: CDR1 KGHSH, CDR2 LQKENI. The CDR3: CASSHNTNSGNTIYF. CDR3 coding DNA: TGTGCCAGCTCACACAACACGAACTCTGGAAACACCATATATTTT.

The genes are TRBV28 and TRBJ2-1; 8 bases are shared with TRBD2. The V segment lost 5 bases and the J segment 0 bases; nucleotides outside the gene matches: 6. The CDR3 has 16 residues. The germline gives CDR1 MDHEN, CDR2 SYDVKM. CDR3: CASSPRSGSSYNEQFF. The CDR3 region has the DNA TGTGCCAGCAGTCCCCGGAGCGGGAGCTCCTACAATGAGCAGTTCTTC.

V is TRBV7-8 and J is TRBJ2-5; D is uncertain. Between the trimmed V and J ends, which lost 4 bases and 1 base, there was a span of 16 bases. The CDR3 extends over 16 amino acids. The germline V gene has CDR1 SGHVS and CDR2 FQNEAQ. CDR3: CASSYRTRRPQETQYF. The DNA for the CDR3 is TGTGCCAGCAGCTACAGAACCAGGAGACCCCAAGAGACCCAGTACTTC.

The chain is built from TRBV5-6 and TRBJ2-1; 8 bases fit TRBD2. The CDR3 contains 15 residues. CDR1 is SGHDT and CDR2 is YYEEEE in the germline V gene. Trimming took 1 base from V and 2 from J; bases not matched to a gene: 2. DNA for the CDR3: TGTGCCAGCAGCTTGATTAGCGGGACCTACAATGAGCAGTTCTTC. This translates into CASSLISGTYNEQFF.

The genes are TRBV7-8 and TRBJ1-1; tentatively, D is TRBD1 (5 bases). Germline V gene data show CDR1 as SGHVS and CDR2 as FQNEAQ. The CDR3 extends over 16 amino acids. Deletions cut 1 base from V and 0 bases from J, with 12 bases between. The CDR3 sequence is CASSLEAGLMNTEAFF. The CDR3 coding sequence is TGTGCCAGCAGCTTAGAGGCAGGGTTGATGAACACTGAAGCTTTCTTT.

The chain joins TRBV4-1 to TRBJ2-2, with 8 positions matching TRBD2. Germline V lookup: CDR1 MGHRA, CDR2 YSYEKL. This CDR3 spans 15 amino acids. V lost 4 bases, J lost 4 bases, and 5 bases stayed unmatched. The DNA for the CDR3 is TGCGCCAGCAGCCGGGGAAGCGGGGGCACCGGGGAGCTGTTTTTT. It codes for CASSRGSGGTGELFF.

This clone was observed a single time. This chain joins TRBV28 and TRBJ2-1, with D maybe TRBD2 (5 bases). There are 12 residues in the CDR3. Trimming took 7 bases from V and 9 from J, leaving 13 bases between them. CDR1 is MDHEN, CDR2 SYDVKM, per germline. DNA of the CDR3: TGTGCCAGCACACGGGGTATAGCTGAGCAGTTCTTC. Translation: CASTRGIAEQFF.

The rearrangement uses TRBV7-9 and TRBJ1-3; D is perhaps TRBD1 (5 bases). Germline assignment: CDR1 SEHNR and CDR2 FQNEAQ (reference sequence). CDR3 length: 14 amino acids. Trimming took 4 bases from V and 3 from J, leaving 10 bases between them. In nucleotides, the CDR3 is TGTGCCAGCAGCTCCGCAGGGTATGGAAACACCATATATTTT. The encoded protein is CASSSAGYGNTIYF.

The chain couples TRBV5-1 to TRBJ1-2, with D perhaps matching TRBD1 (5 bases). There are 15 residues in the CDR3. Deletions cut 1 base from V and 4 bases from J, with 14 bases between. In germline, CDR1 is SGHRS, CDR2 YFSETQ. CDR3 loop: CASSLYRTDPYGYTF. The CDR3 DNA sequence: TGCGCCAGCAGCTTGTACAGGACCGACCCCTATGGCTACACCTTC.

This chain joins TRBV10-3 and TRBJ2-5, with TRBD1 as a possible D gene (6 bases). The CDR3 consists of 14 residues. Between the trimmed V and J ends, which lost 2 bases and 6 bases, there was a span of 13 bases. Germline assignment: CDR1 ENHRY and CDR2 SYGVKD. The CDR3 protein is CAISETGNGQTQYF. CDR3 nucleotide sequence: TGTGCCATCAGTGAGACAGGGAATGGTCAGACCCAGTACTTC.

The CDR3 nucleotides read TGTGCCAGCTCACCAGTTGGACAAGCTAATGAAAAACTGTTTTTT. Its protein product is CASSPVGQANEKLFF. V and J are TRBV18 and TRBJ1-4; weak D call: TRBD1 (5 bases). Germline-derived CDR1 and CDR2 are KGHSH and LQKENI. There are 15 residues in the CDR3. V was shortened by 2 bases and J by 3 bases, with 10 bases between the two germline ends.

The J gene is TRBJ2-3, the V gene TRBV4-2; 11 positions agree with TRBD1. CDR3 length: 17 amino acids. Germline CDR1 reads LGHNA; CDR2 reads YNFKEQ. V was clipped by 4 bases and J by 5 bases; unmatched bases: 11. The CDR3 region is CASSPKWRTGGRDTQYF. The CDR3 DNA reads TGTGCCAGCAGCCCCAAATGGAGGACAGGGGGCAGAGATACGCAGTATTTT.

This clone was observed a single time. The chain has TRBV7-9 and TRBJ1-4; D not certain. CDR3 length equals 15 residues. V dropped 1 base and J dropped 2 bases, with 8 bases sitting between them. Looked up from germline, CDR1 is SEHNR and CDR2 is FQNEAQ (reference sequence). Here the CDR3 DNA reads TGTGCCAGCAGCTTAGTAGGCGGGACTAATGAAAAACTGTTTTTT. Translated, it gives CASSLVGGTNEKLFF.

The chain joins TRBV25-1 to TRBJ1-6; tentatively, D is TRBD1 (5 bases). The germline V and J ends were trimmed by 6 bases and 7 bases, with 13 bases remaining between them. This CDR3 comprises 14 residues. The germline CDR1 and CDR2 sequences are MGHDK and SYGVNS. CDR3 loop: CASSFDRSNSPLHF. The CDR3 nucleotides are TGTGCCAGCAGCTTCGACAGAAGCAATTCACCCCTCCACTTT.

The V call is TRBV7-9, the J call TRBJ2-1; 8 bases align to TRBD2. The germline V gene has CDR1 SEHNR and CDR2 FQNEAQ (reference sequence). The CDR3 loop spans 15 amino acids. The ends lost 6 bases at V and 8 bases at J; junction bases unmatched: 12. The CDR3 loop reads CASRSRSGSMDEQFF. The CDR3, as DNA: TGTGCCAGCAGATCCCGAAGCGGGAGTATGGATGAGCAGTTCTTC.

This rearrangement joins TRBV9 to TRBJ2-3; either TRBD1 or TRBD2 may fit D (6 bases each). From germline, CDR1 is SGDLS and CDR2 YYNGEE. V was shortened by 4 bases and J by 1 base, with 13 bases between the two germline ends. The length of the CDR3 is 15 residues. CDR3 DNA: TGTGCCAGCAGCTATGGGGGGCTAGGCACAGATACGCAGTATTTT. This encodes CASSYGGLGTDTQYF.

The chain couples TRBV27 to TRBJ2-2; TRBD2 matches 11 bases. Germline V gives CDR1 MNHEY, CDR2 SMNVEV (reference sequence). The V and J ends lost 7 bases and 1 base, in that order; junction bases with no gene match: 5. The CDR3 has 16 amino acids. The CDR3 protein is CASTLTSGKNTGELFF. As DNA, the CDR3 is TGTGCCAGCACCCTGACTAGCGGGAAGAACACCGGGGAGCTGTTTTTT.

The genes are TRBV5-1 and TRBJ2-1; unclear D gene. The length of the CDR3 is 15 residues. Trimming cost V 4 bases and J 0 bases, with 11 bases left between them. Germline lookup yields CDR1 SGHRS and CDR2 YFSETQ. The CDR3 nucleotides read TGCGCCAGCAGCATCCAGTCCAGCTCCTACAATGAGCAGTTCTTC. It yields the protein CASSIQSSSYNEQFF.

The rearrangement links TRBV3-1 (or the pseudogene TRBV3-2) to TRBJ2-7, with D possibly being TRBD1 or TRBD2 (5 bases each). The V and J ends lost 5 bases and 6 bases respectively, with 23 bases between them. Germline V CDR1 and CDR2: LGHDT, YNNKEL (reference sequence). The CDR3 is 16 amino acids. DNA of the CDR3: TGTGCCAGCAGCTCACACCGGGACGAGTGCTCTATCGAGCAGTACTTC. As protein: CASSSHRDECSIEQYF.

This chain joins TRBV6-2 or TRBV6-3 and TRBJ2-7; 8 nucleotides align to TRBD2. Germline CDR1 and CDR2: MNHEY and SVGEGT. J lost 2 bases, V lost 4 bases, and 4 bases had no gene match. This CDR3 comprises 14 residues. The DNA of the CDR3 is TGTGCCAGCAGTTGGAGCGGGAGCCCCTACGAGCAGTACTTC. It specifies CASSWSGSPYEQYF.

The chain combines TRBV30 with TRBJ1-2; 9 bases fit TRBD1. This CDR3 contains 16 residues. J lost 1 base, V lost 0 bases, and 6 bases had no gene match. CDR1 is GTSNPN, CDR2 SVGIG, per germline (reference sequence). CDR3: CAWSVGGTGLNYGYTF. CDR3 sequence (DNA): TGTGCCTGGAGTGTTGGGGGGACAGGGCTTAACTATGGCTACACCTTC.

The chain recombines TRBV3-1 (or the pseudogene TRBV3-2) with TRBJ2-1; no clear D. CDR3 length: 15 residues. Germline lookup yields CDR1 LGHDT and CDR2 YNNKEL (reference sequence). V gave up 1 base and J gave up 6 bases, with 13 bases separating them. The CDR3 protein is CASSQASDRRNEQFF. The CDR3 coding sequence is TGTGCCAGCAGCCAAGCTTCAGACCGGCGCAATGAGCAGTTCTTC.

This clone was counted between two and nine times. The chain couples TRBV7-9 to TRBJ1-4; TRBD1 matches at 9 bases. The CDR3 loop spans 14 amino acids. Looked up from germline, CDR1 is SEHNR and CDR2 is FQNEAQ (reference sequence). The J segment lost 5 bases and the V segment lost 5 bases, leaving 3 bases of the junction unmatched. CDR3 amino acids: CASSRGTGNEKLFF. The CDR3 DNA sequence: TGTGCCAGCAGCAGGGGGACAGGGAATGAAAAACTGTTTTTT.